This section outlines one TCR beta chain sequence together with its context. The antigen is unknown. A read error may account for a junction end that differs from germline. The V gene's germline CDR1 is KGHDR and CDR2 SFDVKD. The CDR3 extends over 13 amino acids. Multiplex PCR in two rounds served to amplify TCR beta CDR3 from genomic DNA. The authors ran first-round PCR with primers specific to each TRBV and TRBJ gene. TCRdb reprocessed the multiplex PCR reads via MiXCR and lists one record per CDR3 protein. Counted here are 9,500 to 13,000 distinct CDR3 sequences, roughly 56% occurring once; the ten biggest clones make up 7%. The data belong to a study of prognosis after radiotherapy for stage I lung cancer. In the study overall: It was considered that all non-small cell lung cancer patients were medically inoperable. While several patients had squamous cell carcinoma tumors, the tumors of around twelve were adenocarcinoma. General study findings and limits: There was a fall in unique TCR clone counts after stereotactic body radiation therapy, median 10,088 versus 6,861.

CT and PET/CT showed node-negative disease in all patients, none of whom had received prior chemotherapy or radiotherapy or had other malignancies. The sequence came from a donor over 45 with non-small cell lung cancer. The gene calls are TRBV24-1 and TRBJ2-5, with D uncertain. The sequenced sample was PBMCs, obtained before or after stereotactic body radiation therapy (not recorded which). In nucleotides, the CDR3 is TGTGCCACCCAAAGCGTTGTGTACGAGACCCATTACTTC. Amino acid sequence: CATQSVVYETHYF.